This TCR beta chain was documented in a study of blood T cell repertoires in COVID-19. The overall study: Samples taken during acute and convalescent COVID-19 were collected in the United States, Italy and Spain. The analysed material was cDNA or gDNA that came from T cells, B-cell-depleted T cells, or PBMCs.

Clones were read by immunoSEQ multiplex PCR, and TCRdb kept only the in-frame ones, dropping some. In the table there are about 120,000 clones, approximately 86% of which are singletons. Those enrolled in Seattle joined during active infection and were followed longitudinally afterward. This CDR3 is built from 13 residues. From germline, CDR1 is MNHEY and CDR2 SVGAGI. V lost 0 bases and J lost 7, with 7 bases in between. The rearrangement uses TRBV6-5 and TRBJ2-1; D gene ambiguous. Sequencing was done on a sample of peripheral blood. The clonotype comes from a woman in her seventies with COVID-19, enrolled during active disease. The CDR3 region has the DNA TGTGCCAGCAGTTACTCTTCCGGGAATGAGCAGTTCTTC. Its translation: CASSYSSGNEQFF.